This T cell receptor (beta chain) was found in a study of T cell repertoires in cytomegalovirus infection (dated by TCRdb to about 2019). At the level of the whole study: Peptide stimulations targeted recently identified HLA-C-restricted CMV epitopes, whose presentation resists viral immunomodulation, together with well-studied HLA-B-restricted epitopes. The HLA type of each donor mattered for the analysis, because public TCR beta signatures pointed to carriage of CMV infection along with the matching HLA type. On the study overall, not on this receptor specifically: The ex vivo response was dominated by HLA-C-restricted CMV-specific TCR beta clonotypes, which also provided the single most frequent clonotype in two of eight donors. Carriers of CMV infection plus the relevant HLA type were discriminated by the cumulative frequency of public TCR beta family members in the study cohort and in an independent approximately 360-donor cohort.

These reads were obtained on an Illumina HiSeq 1500. The public reads were reprocessed in TCRdb via fastp at Q25 and MiXCR, keeping in-frame beta chains. Rows with one shared CDR3 protein collapse into an entry with the most common genes and DNA. This sample has 900,000 to 950,000 distinct CDR3 sequences in its table, and roughly 31% of those were observed once. The biggest ten clones account for over 12% of the sample. What this sample's treatment or condition label stands for: in vitro stimulation with specific CMV peptide epitopes to enrich CMV-specific T cells. This clonotype was picked up many times. Its antigen is currently not known. The record has no base qualities; no much larger clone is one base away. The source of this sequence is a human donor in good health (CMV status not recorded). Some clones in this sample may be carry-over from other donors' samples. The source material was cultured CD8+ T cells from PBMCs, sampled from culture after CMV antigen stimulation.

The nucleotide sequence reads as follows: TGTGCCAGCAGTTACGGCCTGCCCCAGCATTTT. It specifies CASSYGLPQHF. Recombination joined TRBV12-3 or TRBV12-4 with TRBJ1-5, with the D gene not clear enough to name. V is cut by 4 bases and J by 9 bases, and the space between the germline ends is 7 bases. Measured from the cysteine to the phenylalanine, the CDR3 is 11 residues long. Left in the record is the CDR3 DNA by itself, 33 bases read in frame from the first base.